The following is a T cell receptor (beta chain) sequence with its context. The antigen is not known. Together with a sample-barcoded 5' primer, a J-beta primer mix was included in a second PCR lasting roughly 6 to 12 cycles. Individual samples furnished no less than 2.5 million CDR3-containing paired-end reads apiece. TCRdb used MiXCR to reprocess the 5' RACE reads, holding one entry per CDR3 protein. Of 600,000 to 1,000,000 distinct CDR3 sequences in the sample, more than 45% were seen once. The entry originates in a study of blood T cells in healthy people across ages. Study conclusions and caveats: Estimated diversity that came from one million T cells was considered an underestimate.

Investigators took 9.5 to 10 milliliters of peripheral blood from every donor. A minimum of 7 million PBMCs was isolated per sample. The TCR originated in a man aged 25 to 40 in good health. The material sequenced was blood.

CDR3 in amino acids: CSARQPATDTQYF. The CDR3 DNA reads as TGCAGTGCTCGCCAGCCTGCCACAGATACGCAGTATTTT. The gene calls are TRBV20-1 and TRBJ2-3; D is unresolved. The V end was cut by 5 bases, the J end by 2 bases, with 11 bases between. This CDR3 region has 13 residues. Germline values: CDR1 DFQATT, CDR2 SNEGSKA (reference sequence).